Shown below are 20 T cell receptor beta chains from a single sample sequenced in a study of control samples from healthy donors and cancer patients. Sequencing used immunoSEQ multiplex PCR; TCRdb keeps in-frame clones, though not all of them. The table has roughly 220,000 clones, roughly 94% seen once. The sequencing sample was made of blood. These receptor sequences come from a man aged 50 to 60 in good health.

The chain is built from TRBV27 and TRBJ2-1, with 7 bases lining up with TRBD2. The CDR3 has 17 amino acids. V lost 1 base, J lost 3 bases, and 9 bases stayed unmatched. The V gene's germline CDR1 is MNHEY and CDR2 SMNVEV (reference sequence). The CDR3 spells CASSLYSAGELYNEQFF. The DNA for the CDR3 is TGTGCCAGCAGTTTATATTCGGCGGGGGAACTCTACAATGAGCAGTTCTTC.

The V gene is TRBV7-8, the J gene TRBJ2-7, with TRBD2 as a possible D gene (5 bases). The CDR3 is made up of 16 amino acids. V was cut by 5 bases and J by 3 bases, with 20 bases left in between. Per germline, CDR1 SGHVS and CDR2 FQNEAQ. The CDR3 bases are TGTGCCAGCAGCCGAGGACCGGATACACGGGACTACGAGCAGTACGTC. This gives the protein CASSRGPDTRDYEQYV.

This chain joins TRBV18 and TRBJ1-1; D remains unclear. Trimming shortened V by 2 bases and J by 5 bases, and 15 bases separated the two germline ends. The germline CDR1 and CDR2 sequences are KGHSH and LQKENI. The CDR3 runs 15 residues. The CDR3 protein is CASSPVTAARTEAFF. CDR3 coding DNA: TGTGCCAGCTCACCAGTAACAGCTGCTCGGACTGAAGCTTTCTTT.

This chain joins TRBV6-5 and TRBJ1-6; TRBD1 agrees at 8 bases. This CDR3 is 14 amino acids long. CDR1 is MNHEY and CDR2 is SVGAGI in the germline V gene. V was pared by 6 bases and J by 6 bases, with 4 bases of the junction left unmatched. CDR3 sequence: CASRLTGANSPLHF. The CDR3 DNA reads TGTGCCAGCAGATTGACAGGGGCTAATTCACCCCTCCACTTT.

The chain links TRBV18 to TRBJ1-2; D is uncertain. Germline assignment: CDR1 KGHSH and CDR2 LQKENI. CDR3 length equals 13 residues. V lost 3 bases, J lost 7 bases, and 12 bases lay in between. CDR3 DNA: TGTGCCAGCTCACCCCCGGCCACAGTTGGCTACACCTTC. Translating gives CASSPPATVGYTF.

This chain uses TRBV19 with TRBJ1-1; D unclear. V was clipped by 4 bases and J by 1 base, with 22 bases between them. The V gene's germline CDR1 is LNHDA and CDR2 SQIVND (reference sequence). The CDR3 is made up of 18 amino acids. CDR3 bases: TGTGCCAGTAGTACCCATTACTCCACTCTTGAACCGAACACTGAAGCTTTCTTT. This gives the protein CASSTHYSTLEPNTEAFF.

The genes are TRBV20-1 and TRBJ1-6; no firm D call. Germline V gene data show CDR1 as DFQATT and CDR2 as SNEGSKA (reference sequence). The V and J ends lost 3 bases and 9 bases respectively, with 18 bases between them. The CDR3 contains 15 residues. As DNA, the CDR3 is TGCAGTGCTAGTGCTAACGGACGGGGTGGTTCACCCCTCCACTTT. This translates into CSASANGRGGSPLHF.

The chain employs TRBV6-5 and TRBJ2-1; the D gene is possibly TRBD2 (5 bases). V was shortened by 2 bases and J by 0 bases, with 11 bases between the two germline ends. The CDR3 runs 16 residues. Looked up from germline, CDR1 is MNHEY and CDR2 is SVGAGI. This CDR3 reads CASSYGGGRSYNEQFF. CDR3 coding DNA: TGTGCCAGCAGTTACGGTGGCGGGCGCTCCTACAATGAGCAGTTCTTC.

This clone has only one observation. The V call is TRBV29-1, the J call TRBJ1-1; D gene ambiguous. Between the trimmed V and J ends, which lost 6 bases and 1 base, there was a span of 9 bases. The CDR3 length is 12 residues. Germline values: CDR1 SQVTM, CDR2 ANQGSEA. CDR3 in DNA: TGCAGCGTCACGTGGGGGAACACTGAAGCTTTCTTT. Its translation: CSVTWGNTEAFF. The variable domain in full, completed from reference TRBV29-1 and TRBJ1-1, reads SAVISQKPSRDICQRGTSLTIQCQVDSQVTMMFWYRQQPGQSLTLIATANQGSEATYESGFVIDKFPISRPNLTFSTLTVSNMSPEDSSIYLCSVTWGNTEAFFGQGTRLTVV.

The rearrangement links TRBV5-1 to TRBJ1-5, with D maybe TRBD1 (5 bases). V lost 4 bases, J lost 3 bases, and 11 bases lay in between. Germline V CDR1 and CDR2: SGHRS, YFSETQ. The length of the CDR3 is 14 residues. Written as DNA, the CDR3 is TGCGCCAGCAGCCGGGACGGATTCAATCAGCCCCAGCATTTT. Translated: CASSRDGFNQPQHF.

V is TRBV7-3 and J is TRBJ2-1, with D perhaps TRBD2 (5 bases). Germline CDR1 SGHTA, CDR2 FQGTGA. V was clipped by 2 bases and J by 7 bases, with 9 bases between them. The CDR3 contains 13 residues. The CDR3 sequence is CASSLGEFNEQFF. The CDR3 DNA sequence: TGTGCCAGCAGCTTAGGGGAGTTTAATGAGCAGTTCTTC. Variable domain in full (rest from reference TRBV7-3 and TRBJ2-1): GAGVSQTPSNKVTEKGKYVELRCDPISGHTALYWYRQSLGQGPEFLIYFQGTGAADDSGLPNDRFFAVRPEGSVSTLKIQRTERGDSAVYLCASSLGEFNEQFFGPGTRLTVL.

The chain uses TRBV4-2 and TRBJ2-3; 9 bases map to TRBD2. Germline V gene data show CDR1 as LGHNA and CDR2 as YNFKEQ. V lost 1 base to trimming and J lost 5 bases; unmatched junction nucleotides: 7. The length of the CDR3 is 16 residues. Here the CDR3 reads CASSQGGGGAGDTQYF. The DNA for the CDR3 is TGTGCCAGCAGCCAAGGGGGCGGGGGGGCCGGAGATACGCAGTATTTT.

V is TRBV6-1 and J is TRBJ2-7; D is undetermined. This CDR3 spans 15 amino acids. The V end was cut by 2 bases, the J end by 0 bases, with 11 bases between. Germline CDR1 reads MNHNS; CDR2 reads SASEGT. The CDR3 DNA sequence: TGTGCCAGCAGTGAACTCCAATTTCCCTCCTACGAGCAGTACTTC. This translates into CASSELQFPSYEQYF.

V and J are TRBV3-1 (or the pseudogene TRBV3-2) and TRBJ1-2; D gene unclear. CDR3 size: 15 residues. CDR1 and CDR2 from the germline V gene are LGHDT and YNNKEL (reference sequence). V lost 1 base and J 2 bases, leaving 11 bases between the germline ends. CDR3 nucleotides: TGTGCCAGCAGCCAAGGGGCAGGCCTAAACTATGGCTACACCTTC. The encoded protein is CASSQGAGLNYGYTF.

This rearrangement joins TRBV6-5 to TRBJ1-6; 7 bases line up with TRBD1. The CDR3 spans 14 residues. V gave up 6 bases and J gave up 7 bases; unmatched junction bases: 6. Germline values: CDR1 MNHEY, CDR2 SVGAGI. Here the CDR3 DNA reads TGTGCCAGCAGACTACAGGGGAGGAATTCACCCCTCCACTTT. It translates to CASRLQGRNSPLHF.

V and J are TRBV23-1 and TRBJ2-7, with no clear D. TRBV23-1 is an open reading frame, and its role is uncertain. Trimming took 3 bases from V and 3 from J, leaving 12 bases between them. This CDR3 is 14 amino acids long. CDR3 in DNA: TGCGCCAGCAGTCACCGCGGACGGTACTACGAGCAGTACTTC. It codes for CASSHRGRYYEQYF.

J is TRBJ1-6 and V is TRBV2; D gene uncertain. There are 12 residues in the CDR3. V was shortened by 3 bases and J by 5 bases, with 2 bases between the two germline ends. Germline loops: CDR1 SNHLY, CDR2 FYNNEI. In DNA form, the CDR3 reads TGTGCCAGCAGTGACAATAATTCACCCCTCCACTTT. This sequence encodes CASSDNNSPLHF.

V gene TRBV24-1 combines with J gene TRBJ2-5; TRBD1 matches 10 bases. Germline trimming cut 7 bases from V and 3 bases from J; bases unmatched to any gene: 7. The length of the CDR3 is 15 residues. Germline loops: CDR1 KGHDR, CDR2 SFDVKD. DNA of the CDR3: TGTGCCACCAGGGGGGGGACAGGGGCTAAAGAGACCCAGTACTTC. Its protein product is CATRGGTGAKETQYF.

The V gene is TRBV10-2, the J gene TRBJ2-7, with D maybe TRBD1 (6 bases). Germline-derived CDR1 and CDR2 are WSHSY and SAAADI. The length of the CDR3 is 12 residues. V was cut by 9 bases and J by 3 bases, with 12 bases left in between. The CDR3 loop is CASGTFDYEQYF. CDR3 in DNA: TGCGCCAGTGGGACATTTGACTACGAGCAGTACTTC.

The chain employs TRBV5-1 and TRBJ1-6, with 7 bases aligning to TRBD1. The CDR3 extends over 16 amino acids. The V segment lost 4 bases and the J segment 4 bases; nucleotides outside the gene matches: 8. Germline values: CDR1 SGHRS, CDR2 YFSETQ. The CDR3 nucleotides read TGCGCCAGCAGCCCGGAGTTACAGGGGTATAATTCACCCCTCCACTTT. Its translation is CASSPELQGYNSPLHF.